This TCR beta chain came from a study of T cell changes during pregnancy in multiple sclerosis (dated by TCRdb to about 2019). Background on the whole study: Changes in the T cell repertoire over the course of pregnancy were examined in this study in women with multiple sclerosis.

About this clone: Its antigen is currently not known. Within one base of it there is no much larger clone, and no base qualities were kept.

Library preparation used the immunoSEQ multiplex PCR assay. The table was pulled from immuneACCESS by TCRdb, which kept in-frame rearrangements only. Such tables lose some clones; where checked, under half of the loss comes from unresolved V genes, and the rest has no known cause. In this sample the table shows roughly 30,000 clones, about nine tenths of which occur a single time. The top ten constitute approximately 5% of the sample. V has 1 base trimmed and J has 7 bases trimmed; junction bases matching no gene number 7. The CDR3 holds 16 amino acids from the cysteine to the phenylalanine. Only the CDR3 part of the read is kept: 48 bases, read in frame from the first base. From the germline V gene, CDR1 is MGHRA and CDR2 is YSYEKL.

This clonotype was obtained from a female donor with multiple sclerosis, enrolled in a pregnancy study. Sequences were derived from CD8+ T cells from peripheral blood mononuclear cells, sampled in the first trimester of pregnancy. This receptor chain uses TRBV4-1 and TRBJ2-1; 10 bases in the middle match TRBD2. The sequenced DNA is TGCGCCAGCAGCCAAGTAATCCTAGCGGGAGATAATGAGCAGTTCTTC. Its amino acids are CASSQVILAGDNEQFF.